A selection of T cell receptor beta chains follows, all from one sample in a study of read filtering for tumor transcriptome and immune sequencing. MiXCR, applied by TCRdb to the reads, yields one record per CDR3 protein. The sample shows around 35,000 distinct CDR3 sequences, roughly 13% of them seen only once. The sample was a population of CD138-negative cells sorted from bone marrow. The receptors originated from a donor at least 40 years old with multiple myeloma. Each CDR3 is given with its conserved first and last residue. The order of the fields is V gene, D gene, J gene, clone size, CDR3 length, CDR3 DNA, CDR3 protein. A D gene is named only where the DNA matches it firmly. Only part of the rows carry a size: once, few, many, or a class if the clone is expanded.

v_call: TRBV11-2
d_call: TRBD2
j_call: TRBJ2-5
clone_size: many
cdr3_length: 13
cdr3_nt: TGTGCCAGCAGCTCCGGACTAGGAGAGACCCAGTACTTC
cdr3_aa: CASSSGLGETQYF

v_call: TRBV14
d_call: NA
j_call: TRBJ2-1
clone_size: many
cdr3_length: 16
cdr3_nt: TGTGCCAGCAGCCAAGTTGGAGGGGGCTCGGGTGATCAGCAGTTCTTC
cdr3_aa: CASSQVGGGSGDQQFF

v_call: TRBV20-1
d_call: NA
j_call: TRBJ1-5
clone_size: many
cdr3_length: 14
cdr3_nt: TGCAGTGCTAGGCGCGGCCCTAGCAATCAGCCCCAGCATTTT
cdr3_aa: CSARRGPSNQPQHF

v_call: TRBV24-1
d_call: NA
j_call: TRBJ2-3
clone_size: many
cdr3_length: 14
cdr3_nt: TGTGCCACCAGTGATACAGGGTTACCAGATACGCAGTATTTT
cdr3_aa: CATSDTGLPDTQYF

v_call: TRBV6-2/TRBV6-3
d_call: TRBD2
j_call: TRBJ2-1
clone_size: many
cdr3_length: 16
cdr3_nt: TGTGCCAGCAGAAATAGCGGGAGGGCTTCCTACAATGAGCAGTTCTTC
cdr3_aa: CASRNSGRASYNEQFF

v_call: TRBV3-1
d_call: NA
j_call: TRBJ1-1
clone_size: many
cdr3_length: 17
cdr3_nt: TGTGCCAGCAGCCAAGTGGGCAGGGGATTGGGTTCCACTGAAGCTTTCTTT
cdr3_aa: CASSQVGRGLGSTEAFF

v_call: TRBV20-1
d_call: TRBD1
j_call: TRBJ2-1
clone_size: NA
cdr3_length: 15
cdr3_nt: TGCGGTGCTAGGACAGGGAGATCTCTTTCCAATGAGCAGTTCTTC
cdr3_aa: CGARTGRSLSNEQFF

v_call: TRBV20-1
d_call: TRBD2
j_call: TRBJ2-3
clone_size: many
cdr3_length: 15
cdr3_nt: TGCAGTGCTAGTTCGATGCGGGAGCCCACAGATACGCAGTATTTT
cdr3_aa: CSASSMREPTDTQYF

v_call: TRBV29-1
d_call: TRBD2
j_call: TRBJ2-5
clone_size: many
cdr3_length: 14
cdr3_nt: TGCAGCGTTATCCTAGCGGGAATTCAAGAGACCCAGTACTTC
cdr3_aa: CSVILAGIQETQYF

v_call: TRBV5-6
d_call: TRBD2
j_call: TRBJ2-1
clone_size: few
cdr3_length: 15
cdr3_nt: TGTGCCAGCAGCGCACCGGGACTAGCGTTTAATGAGCAGTTCTTC
cdr3_aa: CASSAPGLAFNEQFF

v_call: TRBV4-3
d_call: TRBD2
j_call: TRBJ2-5
clone_size: NA
cdr3_length: 15
cdr3_nt: TGCGTCAGCAGCCAGGCAGGACTAGTCACCGAGACCCAGTACTTC
cdr3_aa: CVSSQAGLVTETQYF

v_call: TRBV11-2
d_call: TRBD2
j_call: TRBJ2-1
clone_size: many
cdr3_length: 15
cdr3_nt: TGTGCCAGCAGCTCCCTAAGCGGGAGGATCAATGAGCAGTTCTTC
cdr3_aa: CASSSLSGRINEQFF

v_call: TRBV27
d_call: NA
j_call: TRBJ2-5
clone_size: many
cdr3_length: 13
cdr3_nt: TGTGCCAGCAGCCGTCTTCCCGGGTTGACCCAGTACTTC
cdr3_aa: CASSRLPGLTQYF

v_call: TRBV7-9
d_call: NA
j_call: TRBJ2-3
clone_size: many
cdr3_length: 13
cdr3_nt: TGTGCCAGCAGCTTTGTAAATCCAGATACGCAGTATTTT
cdr3_aa: CASSFVNPDTQYF

v_call: TRBV11-1
d_call: NA
j_call: TRBJ2-5
clone_size: NA
cdr3_length: 15
cdr3_nt: TGTGCCAGCAGCCCCCGGGTTGGGATTCAAGAGACCCAGTACTTC
cdr3_aa: CASSPRVGIQETQYF

v_call: TRBV6-5
d_call: TRBD1
j_call: TRBJ2-2
clone_size: many
cdr3_length: 15
cdr3_nt: TGTGCCAGCAGGCCAGGACAGGCGTGGACCGGGGAGCTGTTTTTT
cdr3_aa: CASRPGQAWTGELFF

v_call: TRBV20-1
d_call: TRBD2
j_call: TRBJ2-1
clone_size: many
cdr3_length: 18
cdr3_nt: TGCAGTTCGAGGGGACTAGCGGGATCTCGGGTGCCCTACAATGAGCAGTTCTTC
cdr3_aa: CSSRGLAGSRVPYNEQFF

v_call: TRBV20-1
d_call: TRBD1
j_call: TRBJ1-1
clone_size: many
cdr3_length: 14
cdr3_nt: TGCAGTGCAGATGGACAGGGGATCGGCACTGAAGCTTTCTTT
cdr3_aa: CSADGQGIGTEAFF

v_call: TRBV2
d_call: NA
j_call: TRBJ2-7
clone_size: many
cdr3_length: 15
cdr3_nt: TGTGCCAGCAGTGAACTGGGGCAAGGAGCGAGGGAGCAGTACTTC
cdr3_aa: CASSELGQGAREQYF

v_call: TRBV6-6
d_call: TRBD2
j_call: TRBJ2-1
clone_size: many
cdr3_length: 15
cdr3_nt: TGTGCCAGCAGGCCTGGGACTAGCGGAGAGACCGAGCAGTTCTTC
cdr3_aa: CASRPGTSGETEQFF

v_call: TRBV7-3
d_call: TRBD2
j_call: TRBJ2-2
clone_size: many
cdr3_length: 17
cdr3_nt: TGTGCCAGCAGCTCCCACCAGACTAGCGGGAGCACCGGGGAGCTGTTTTTT
cdr3_aa: CASSSHQTSGSTGELFF

v_call: TRBV12-3/TRBV12-4
d_call: TRBD2
j_call: TRBJ2-3
clone_size: many
cdr3_length: 16
cdr3_nt: TGTGCCAGCAGCCGGACTAGCGGGAGCAGCACAGATACGCAGTATTTT
cdr3_aa: CASSRTSGSSTDTQYF

v_call: TRBV29-1
d_call: NA
j_call: TRBJ2-5
clone_size: NA
cdr3_length: 12
cdr3_nt: TGCAGCCCCGGACACGGGCAAGAGACCCAGTACTTC
cdr3_aa: CSPGHGQETQYF

v_call: TRBV7-9
d_call: NA
j_call: TRBJ2-1
clone_size: NA
cdr3_length: 13
cdr3_nt: TGTGCCAGCAGCTTGCAGGTGGACGGTGAGCAGTCCTTC
cdr3_aa: CASSLQVDGEQSF